Described below is a single T cell receptor (beta chain) sequence and its context. Its specificity is unknown. These data come from a study of T cells expressing NK-cell markers. Regarding the study as a whole: In a group of several donors, dominant NKG2C+ clonotypes represented roughly 1.0-7.0% of CD8+ T cells.

TCRdb re-called the 5' RACE reads; one entry per CDR3 protein, DNA not given. This listing includes approximately 150,000 distinct CDR3 sequences. The CDR3 is 17 amino acids. Germline-derived CDR1 and CDR2 are SSHAT and FNYEAQ (reference sequence). The TCR sequence derives from a man aged 18 to 29 in good health. Material for sequencing was blood T cells: a sorted CD56 or NKG2C T cell subset, CD4+ or CD8+ T cells, or bulk PBMC T cells (not recorded which). The rearrangement joins TRBV7-7 to TRBJ2-5; TCRdb's D gene call, TRBD2, goes unchecked for lack of DNA. The CDR3 here is CASSPDVEREGRETQYF. Based on the CDR3 plus reference TRBV7-7 and TRBJ2-5, the full variable domain is GAGVSQSPRYKVTKRGQDVTLRCDPISSHATLYWYQQALGQGPEFLTYFNYEAQPDKSGLPSDRFSAERPEGSISTLTIQRTEQRDSAMYRCASSPDVEREGRETQYFGPGTRLLVL.